The 25 T cell receptor beta chains below were found in one sample sequenced in a study of graft-versus-host responses after intestinal transplantation. Only in-frame clones appear in the TCRdb table, and some are missing; sequencing was by immunoSEQ multiplex PCR. Among about 90,000 clones listed, over 75% were seen once. These receptors' targets are unknown. Material: unstimulated CD8+ T cells sorted from spleen or lymph node cells, obtained before intestinal transplant. Receptors originate from a human donor who received an intestinal transplant.

The genes are TRBV11-2 and TRBJ1-1; D ambiguous. The CDR3 extends over 13 amino acids. V dropped 6 bases and J dropped 7 bases, with 15 bases sitting between them. Germline V gene sequence: CDR1 SGHAT, CDR2 FQNNGV. CDR3 in DNA: TGTGCCAGCAGAGGCAGGTGGGCCGGTGAAGCTTTCTTT. This codes for CASRGRWAGEAFF.

The rearrangement uses TRBV7-9 and TRBJ2-1, with D possibly TRBD2 on 6 matching bases. This CDR3 is built from 17 residues. V was clipped by 1 base and J by 0 bases, with 13 bases between them. CDR1 and CDR2 (germline): SEHNR, FQNEAQ (reference sequence). This CDR3 is CASSLVRDGGSYNEQFF. CDR3 bases: TGTGCCAGCAGCTTAGTTCGGGACGGGGGCTCCTACAATGAGCAGTTCTTC.

The genes are TRBV19 and TRBJ1-4; D unclear. V lost 5 bases and J lost 3, with 10 bases in between. Germline V gene sequence: CDR1 LNHDA, CDR2 SQIVND (reference sequence). The CDR3 runs to 14 residues. This CDR3 is CASSFLAANEKLFF. The CDR3 DNA follows: TGTGCCAGTAGTTTCCTTGCGGCTAATGAAAAACTGTTTTTT.

The chain uses TRBV28 and TRBJ1-4; D uncertain. Germline CDR1 and CDR2: MDHEN and SYDVKM. This CDR3 comprises 13 residues. V gave up 7 bases and J gave up 0 bases, with 6 bases separating them. The CDR3 DNA sequence: TGTGCCAGCAAGGAGGCAACTAATGAAAAACTGTTTTTT. As protein: CASKEATNEKLFF.

V usage is TRBV6-5 and J usage is TRBJ2-6; D is uncertain. The germline V and J ends were trimmed by 2 bases and 0 bases, with 8 bases remaining between them. CDR3 length equals 16 residues. The germline V gene encodes CDR1 MNHEY and CDR2 SVGAGI. CDR3 amino acids: CASSYGVPSGANVLTF. The CDR3 bases are TGTGCCAGCAGTTACGGAGTGCCCTCTGGGGCCAACGTCCTGACTTTC.

This chain connects TRBV29-1 to TRBJ2-7, with D possibly being TRBD1 (6 bases). The CDR3 loop spans 13 amino acids. The germline gives CDR1 SQVTM, CDR2 ANQGSEA. The V end lost 4 bases, the J end lost 3 bases, and 13 bases lay between the germline ends. CDR3 in amino acids: CSVVDGQNYEQYF. Here the CDR3 DNA reads TGCAGCGTTGTGGACGGACAGAACTACGAGCAGTACTTC.

The chain uses TRBV13 and TRBJ1-2; possible D gene TRBD1, 5 bases. Trimming shortened V by 8 bases and J by 0 bases, and 16 bases separated the two germline ends. The CDR3 runs to 15 residues. Germline CDR1 and CDR2: PRHDT and FYEKMQ (reference sequence). The CDR3 loop reads CASLKTGFANYGYTF. The CDR3 DNA is TGTGCCAGCCTGAAAACAGGATTCGCTAACTATGGCTACACCTTC. The variable domain in full, completed from reference TRBV13 and TRBJ1-2, reads AAGVIQSPRHLIKEKRETATLKCYPIPRHDTVYWYQQGPGQDPQFLISFYEKMQSDKGSIPDRFSAQQFSDYHSELNMSSLELGDSALYFCASLKTGFANYGYTFGSGTRLTVV.

This chain links TRBV19 with TRBJ2-2; tentatively, D is TRBD2 (5 bases). Germline loops: CDR1 LNHDA, CDR2 SQIVND (reference sequence). The CDR3 totals 14 residues. Trimming took off 7 bases at V and 6 bases at J, with 15 bases between the two ends. The CDR3 DNA sequence: TGTGCCAGTAACGGCCTCGGGGTGGCCGGGGAGCTGTTTTTT. Encoded protein: CASNGLGVAGELFF.

The DNA for the CDR3 is TGTGCCAGCGGAAACAGGGGGCACTGGGGCTACACCTTC. Amino acid sequence: CASGNRGHWGYTF. The V gene is TRBV5-8, the J gene TRBJ1-2; TRBD1 aligns across 9 bases. Germline values: CDR1 SGHTS, CDR2 YDEGEE. The CDR3 totals 13 residues. V was pared by 7 bases and J by 8 bases, with 9 bases of the junction left unmatched.

The chain recombines TRBV27 with TRBJ2-1, with a weak D call TRBD2 (6 bases). Germline V gives CDR1 MNHEY, CDR2 SMNVEV (reference sequence). Trimming shortened V by 3 bases and J by 7 bases, and 13 bases separated the two germline ends. CDR3 length: 14 amino acids. CDR3 nucleotides: TGTGCCAGCAGTTTCTCGGGAGAATTTAATGAGCAGTTCTTC. It yields the protein CASSFSGEFNEQFF.

The V and J genes are TRBV7-6 and TRBJ2-1, with D perhaps matching TRBD1 (5 bases). The CDR3 covers 13 residues. Trimming left V 5 bases short and J 0 bases short, with 5 bases between. CDR1 is SGHVS and CDR2 is FNYEAQ in the germline V gene. The CDR3 is CASSDSSYNEQFF. DNA for the CDR3: TGTGCCAGCAGCGACAGCTCCTACAATGAGCAGTTCTTC. The entire variable domain, with the rest obtained from reference TRBV7-6 and TRBJ2-1, is as follows: GAGVSQSPRYKVTKRGQDVALRCDPISGHVSLYWYRQALGQGPEFLTYFNYEAQQDKSGLPNDRFSAERPEGSISTLTIQRTEQRDSAMYRCASSDSSYNEQFFGPGTRLTVL.

This chain joins TRBV14 and TRBJ2-1; a weak D match, TRBD1 (6 bases). The CDR3 extends over 16 amino acids. The germline CDR1 and CDR2 sequences are SGHDN and FVKESK. Deletions cut 0 bases from V and 7 bases from J, with 16 bases between. The CDR3 protein is CASSQDRGGKWNEQFF. The CDR3 DNA follows: TGTGCCAGCAGCCAAGATAGAGGGGGAAAATGGAATGAGCAGTTCTTC.

The chain uses TRBV27 and TRBJ2-1, with TRBD2 as a possible D gene (6 bases). The V and J ends lost 3 bases and 0 bases respectively, with 15 bases between them. This CDR3 has 17 residues. Germline loops: CDR1 MNHEY, CDR2 SMNVEV (reference sequence). The CDR3, as DNA: TGTGCCAGCAGTTTCTGGGGACTCCCGCCCTCCTACAATGAGCAGTTCTTC. It codes for CASSFWGLPPSYNEQFF.

V is TRBV13 and J is TRBJ2-1; TRBD2 matches at 9 bases. V gave up 8 bases and J gave up 4 bases; unmatched junction bases: 15. This CDR3 has 17 amino acids. CDR1 is PRHDT and CDR2 is FYEKMQ in the germline V gene (reference sequence). The CDR3 reads CASLPGGSGGRYNEQFF. DNA of the CDR3: TGTGCCAGCCTTCCCGGGGGGAGCGGGGGGCGATACAATGAGCAGTTCTTC.

The chain uses TRBV9 and TRBJ2-7, with D possibly matching TRBD1 (5 bases). This CDR3 spans 14 amino acids. The V gene lost 0 bases and the J gene lost 2 bases, with 9 bases spanning the gap. Per germline, CDR1 SGDLS and CDR2 YYNGEE. CDR3 DNA sequence: TGTGCCAGCAGCGTAGCTGAAGGGGCCTACGAGCAGTACTTC. This translates into CASSVAEGAYEQYF.

This clone came up once. The chain uses TRBV10-2 and TRBJ2-7, with TRBD2 identical over 11 bases. The junction had 11 bases not matched to a gene; V was cut back by 6 bases and J by 4 bases. The CDR3 consists of 16 residues. Germline V gene data show CDR1 as WSHSY and CDR2 as SAAADI. The DNA of the CDR3 is TGCGCCAGCAGGCCCGGGACTAGCGGCGGGGATTACGAGCAGTACTTC. Translating it yields CASRPGTSGGDYEQYF.

V usage is TRBV5-1 and J usage is TRBJ2-1; TRBD2 agrees at 9 bases. The CDR3 sequence is 16 residues long. The V and J ends lost 0 bases and 6 bases, in that order; junction bases with no gene match: 7. Germline-derived CDR1 and CDR2 are SGHRS and YFSETQ. The CDR3 loop is CASSLEGGRAGNEQFF. The CDR3 nucleotides are TGCGCCAGCAGCTTGGAGGGCGGGAGGGCCGGCAATGAGCAGTTCTTC. The variable domain in full, completed from reference TRBV5-1 and TRBJ2-1, reads KAGVTQTPRYLIKTRGQQVTLSCSPISGHRSVSWYQQTPGQGLQFLFEYFSETQRNKGNFPGRFSGRQFSNSRSEMNVSTLELGDSALYLCASSLEGGRAGNEQFFGPGTRLTVL.

The chain links TRBV4-1 to TRBJ1-2; D is perhaps TRBD1 (5 bases). The CDR3 spans 16 residues. With 6 bases removed from V and 5 bases from J, the gap between germline ends came to 22 bases. CDR1 is MGHRA and CDR2 is YSYEKL in the germline V gene. The CDR3 DNA sequence: TGCGCCAGCAGAGACGACGACGGACACGGAGCATATGGCTACACCTTC. This sequence encodes CASRDDDGHGAYGYTF.

About this clone itself: This sample also contains other DNA sequences that code for the same CDR3. The chain carries TRBV28 and TRBJ2-7; the D is unclear. The V end lost 6 bases, the J end lost 2 bases, and 5 bases lay between the germline ends. The CDR3 covers 11 residues. The germline V gene encodes CDR1 MDHEN and CDR2 SYDVKM. The CDR3 sequence is CASSPAYEQYF. CDR3 DNA sequence: TGTGCCAGCAGCCCCGCCTACGAGCAGTACTTC.

In this sample, this clone turned up a few times. The chain links TRBV9 to TRBJ2-7; D not certain. Germline V gives CDR1 SGDLS, CDR2 YYNGEE. The ends were cut back, 4 bases at V and 3 bases at J, with 11 bases in the middle. The CDR3 has 13 residues. The CDR3 DNA follows: TGTGCCAGCAGCCCAAGTCCAGGCTACGAGCAGTACTTC. It specifies CASSPSPGYEQYF.

The chain joins TRBV4-3 to TRBJ2-7; D may be TRBD1 (6 bases). V gave up 4 bases and J gave up 0 bases, with 13 bases separating them. The CDR3 runs 15 residues. The germline CDR1 and CDR2 sequences are LGHNA and YSLEER. The CDR3 region is CASSPSRDISYEQYF. As DNA, the CDR3 is TGCGCCAGCAGCCCATCCCGGGACATCTCCTACGAGCAGTACTTC.

This clone appeared once. The chain carries TRBV28 and TRBJ2-7; 7 bases map to TRBD1. V lost 5 bases and J lost 5; bases outside the gene matches: 3. CDR3 length equals 12 residues. The germline CDR1 and CDR2 sequences are MDHEN and SYDVKM. CDR3 coding DNA: TGTGCCAGCAGTCCACAGGGGCACGAGCAGTACTTC. This encodes CASSPQGHEQYF.

The V and J genes are TRBV5-1 and TRBJ2-3; D possibly corresponds to TRBD1 (5 bases). The CDR3 spans 14 residues. V dropped 0 bases and J dropped 11 bases, with 16 bases sitting between them. Germline CDR1 and CDR2: SGHRS and YFSETQ. The CDR3 nucleotides read TGCGCCAGCAGCTTGGGGACACCAACTCGTGAGCAGTATTTT. Its protein product is CASSLGTPTREQYF.

The J gene is TRBJ2-7, the V gene TRBV27, with D tentatively TRBD1 (5 bases). Germline values: CDR1 MNHEY, CDR2 SMNVEV (reference sequence). CDR3 size: 13 residues. The germline V and J ends were trimmed by 6 bases and 5 bases, with 14 bases remaining between them. The CDR3 coding sequence is TGTGCCAGCAGCTCATCAGGGATCCACGAGCAGTACTTC. Encoded protein: CASSSSGIHEQYF.

V and J are TRBV12-5 and TRBJ2-5, with D perhaps matching TRBD2 (6 bases). The CDR3 length is 15 residues. The V and J ends lost 6 bases and 5 bases respectively, with 19 bases between them. Per germline, CDR1 LGHNT and CDR2 FRNRAP. The chain's CDR3 is CASGGTHLLGETQYF. In DNA form, the CDR3 reads TGTGCTAGTGGGGGGACTCACTTGTTGGGGGAGACCCAGTACTTC.